This T cell receptor beta chain was identified during a study of response to subunit inactivated influenza vaccine. This clonotype was counted a few times. TCRdb used MiXCR to reprocess the RT-PCR reads, holding one entry per CDR3 protein. The profile shows about 570,000 distinct CDR3 sequences, roughly 10% of them singletons. The sample was also reused in another study, on T cells expressing NK-cell markers. That investigation notes: UMI-tagged 5'RACE template switching yielded the TCR beta cDNA.

Sample: PBMCs from blood, taken on the day of vaccination. The receptor comes from a man aged 50 to 60 who received an inactivated influenza vaccine.

Here the CDR3 reads CASTPLRGGRGTGELFF. In nucleotides, the CDR3 is TGTGCCAGCACCCCCCTAAGGGGGGGGCGCGGGACCGGGGAGCTGTTTTTT. J is TRBJ2-2 and V is TRBV12-3 or TRBV12-4; a weak D match, TRBD2 (7 bases). Trimming took off 7 bases at V and 5 bases at J, with 23 bases between the two ends. CDR3 length: 17 amino acids.